This T cell receptor beta chain was captured by sequencing in a study of type 1 and type 2 diabetes patients. Study at large: T cells were magnetically sorted from PBMCs as CD4+ or CD8+ subsets.

Amplification started from genomic DNA. Amplification of the beta chain CDR3 used 30 forward and 13 reverse multiplex primers. TCRdb fed the multiplex PCR reads into MiXCR, producing one record per CDR3 protein. The sample holds fewer than 300,000 distinct CDR3 sequences; approximately 50% are singletons and the top ten take approximately 13%. With 6 bases removed from V and 2 bases from J, the gap between germline ends came to 14 bases. This CDR3 has 14 amino acids. Per the germline V gene, CDR1 is MDHEN and CDR2 is SYDVKM. This clonotype has a handful of counts. The chain has TRBV28 and TRBJ2-7; possibly TRBD1 for D (5 bases). Material for sequencing was peripheral blood mononuclear cells (PBMCs). The sequence was collected from a man aged 18 to 29 with type 2 diabetes. The CDR3 DNA is TGTGCCAGCAGCCAGGGCGTAGGGGCCTACGAGCAGTACTTC. This sequence encodes CASSQGVGAYEQYF.